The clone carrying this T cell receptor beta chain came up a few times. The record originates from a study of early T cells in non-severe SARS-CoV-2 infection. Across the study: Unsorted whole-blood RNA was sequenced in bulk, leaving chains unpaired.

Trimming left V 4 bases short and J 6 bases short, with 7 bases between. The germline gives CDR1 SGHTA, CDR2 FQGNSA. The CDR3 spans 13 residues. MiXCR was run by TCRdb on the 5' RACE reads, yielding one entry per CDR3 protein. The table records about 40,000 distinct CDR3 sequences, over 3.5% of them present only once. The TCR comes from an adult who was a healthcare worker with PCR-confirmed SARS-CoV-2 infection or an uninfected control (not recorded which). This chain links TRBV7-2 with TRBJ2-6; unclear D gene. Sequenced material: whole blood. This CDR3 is CASSYLEANVLTF. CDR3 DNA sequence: TGTGCCAGCAGCTACCTAGAGGCCAACGTCCTGACTTTC.